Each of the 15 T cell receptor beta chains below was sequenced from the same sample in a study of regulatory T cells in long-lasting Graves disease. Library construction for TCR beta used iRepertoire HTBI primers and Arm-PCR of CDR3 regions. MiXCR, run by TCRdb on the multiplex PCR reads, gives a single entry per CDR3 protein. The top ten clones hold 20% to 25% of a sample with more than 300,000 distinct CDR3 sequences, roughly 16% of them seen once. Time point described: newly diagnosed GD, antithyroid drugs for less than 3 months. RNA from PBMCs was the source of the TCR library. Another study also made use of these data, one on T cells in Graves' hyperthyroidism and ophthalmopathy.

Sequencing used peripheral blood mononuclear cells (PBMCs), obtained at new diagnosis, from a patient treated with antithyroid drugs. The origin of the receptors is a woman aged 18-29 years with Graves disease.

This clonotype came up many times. DNA for the CDR3: TGTGCCAGCAGTTTGTCCCTCTACAATGAGCAGTTCTTC. It translates to CASSLSLYNEQFF. The chain joins TRBV28 to TRBJ2-1; D is uncertain. CDR1 and CDR2 (germline): MDHEN, SYDVKM. The germline V and J ends were trimmed by 3 bases and 3 bases, with 6 bases remaining between them. The CDR3 is made up of 13 amino acids.

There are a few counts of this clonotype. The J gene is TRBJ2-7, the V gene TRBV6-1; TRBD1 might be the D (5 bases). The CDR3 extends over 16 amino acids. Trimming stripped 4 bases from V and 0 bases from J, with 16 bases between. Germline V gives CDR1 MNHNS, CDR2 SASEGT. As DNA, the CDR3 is TGTGCCAGCAGTGTCGCGCAGACAGAAAACTCCTACGAGCAGTACTTC. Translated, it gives CASSVAQTENSYEQYF.

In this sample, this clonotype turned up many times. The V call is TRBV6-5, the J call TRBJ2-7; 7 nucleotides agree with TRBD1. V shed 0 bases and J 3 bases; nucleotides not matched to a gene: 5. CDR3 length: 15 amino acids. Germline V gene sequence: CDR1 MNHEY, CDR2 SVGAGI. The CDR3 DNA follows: TGTGCCAGCAGTTACTCGATTACAGGGGTCTACGAGCAGTACTTC. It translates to CASSYSITGVYEQYF.

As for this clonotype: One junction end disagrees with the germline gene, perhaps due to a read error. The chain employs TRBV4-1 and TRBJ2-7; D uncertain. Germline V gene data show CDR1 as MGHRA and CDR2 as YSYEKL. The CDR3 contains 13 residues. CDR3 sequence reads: CASSQVSSKEQHF. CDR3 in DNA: TGCGCCAGCAGCCAAGTAAGCTCAAAGGAGCAGCACTTC.

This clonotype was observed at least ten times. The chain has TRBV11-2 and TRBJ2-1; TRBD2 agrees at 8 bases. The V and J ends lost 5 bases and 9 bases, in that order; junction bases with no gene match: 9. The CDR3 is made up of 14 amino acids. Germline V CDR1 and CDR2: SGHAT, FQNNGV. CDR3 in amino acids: CASSPAGTRGEQFF. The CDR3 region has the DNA TGTGCCAGCAGCCCAGCCGGGACTAGGGGTGAGCAGTTCTTC.

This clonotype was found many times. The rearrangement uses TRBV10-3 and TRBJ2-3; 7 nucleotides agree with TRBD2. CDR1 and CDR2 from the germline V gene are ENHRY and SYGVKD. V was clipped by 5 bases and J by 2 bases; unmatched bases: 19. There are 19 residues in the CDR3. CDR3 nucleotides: TGTGCCATCAGTACACGCGGGTGGGGGACTACCGATTCCACAGATACGCAGTATTTT. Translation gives CAISTRGWGTTDSTDTQYF.

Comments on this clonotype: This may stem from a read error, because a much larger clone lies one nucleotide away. The CDR3 reads CASSESLKGLMPF. CDR3 DNA: TGTGCCAGCAGTGAAAGTCTTAAGGGGTTGATGCCCTTC. This chain links TRBV6-1 with TRBJ2-4; D may be TRBD1 (5 bases). Germline V CDR1 and CDR2: MNHNS, SASEGT. This CDR3 is 13 amino acids long.

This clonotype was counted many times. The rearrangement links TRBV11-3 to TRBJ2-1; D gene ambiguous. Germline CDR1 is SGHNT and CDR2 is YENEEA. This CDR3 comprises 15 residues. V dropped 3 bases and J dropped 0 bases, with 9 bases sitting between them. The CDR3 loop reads CASSFEMSSYNEQFF. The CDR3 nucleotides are TGTGCCAGCAGCTTCGAGATGAGCTCCTACAATGAGCAGTTCTTC.

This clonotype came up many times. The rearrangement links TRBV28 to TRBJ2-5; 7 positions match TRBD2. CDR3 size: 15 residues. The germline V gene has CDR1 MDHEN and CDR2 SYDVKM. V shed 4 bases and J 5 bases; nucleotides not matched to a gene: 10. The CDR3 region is CASSSRSSGQETQYF. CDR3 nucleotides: TGTGCCAGCAGTTCCCGGTCTAGCGGTCAGGAGACCCAGTACTTC.

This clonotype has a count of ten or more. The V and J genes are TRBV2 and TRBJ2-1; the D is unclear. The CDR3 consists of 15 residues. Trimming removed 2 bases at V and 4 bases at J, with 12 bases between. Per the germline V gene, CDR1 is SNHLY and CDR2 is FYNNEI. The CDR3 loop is CASSERRIPYNEQFF. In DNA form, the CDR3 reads TGTGCCAGCAGTGAAAGACGAATTCCTTACAATGAGCAGTTCTTC.

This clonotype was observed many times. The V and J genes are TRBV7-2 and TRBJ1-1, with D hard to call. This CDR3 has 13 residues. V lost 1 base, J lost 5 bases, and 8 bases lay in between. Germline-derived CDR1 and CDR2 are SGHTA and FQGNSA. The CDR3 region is CASSLGLRTEAFF. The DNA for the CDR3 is TGTGCCAGCAGCTTAGGCCTCAGGACTGAAGCTTTCTTT.

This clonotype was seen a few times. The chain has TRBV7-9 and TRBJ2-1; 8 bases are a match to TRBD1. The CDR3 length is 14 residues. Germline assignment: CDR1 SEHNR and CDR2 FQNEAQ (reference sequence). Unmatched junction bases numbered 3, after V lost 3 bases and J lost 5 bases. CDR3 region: CASSLGQANNEQFF. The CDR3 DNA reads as TGTGCCAGCAGCTTGGGACAGGCCAACAATGAGCAGTTCTTC.

DNA of the CDR3: TGTGCCAGCAGCCAATCCAAGACAGGGACCGGGGAGCTGTTTTTT. Translation: CASSQSKTGTGELFF. The chain carries TRBV4-2 and TRBJ2-2; 7 bases line up with TRBD1. Germline V gene data show CDR1 as LGHNA and CDR2 as YNFKEQ. Trimming took 2 bases from V and 5 from J; bases not matched to a gene: 5. The CDR3 covers 15 residues.

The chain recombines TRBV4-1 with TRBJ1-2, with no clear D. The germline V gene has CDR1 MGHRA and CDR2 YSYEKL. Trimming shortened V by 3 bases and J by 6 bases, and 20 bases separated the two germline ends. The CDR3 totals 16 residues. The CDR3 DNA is TGCGCCAGCAGCCACTCCCGGGAGCCCGACTACGATGGCTACACCTTC. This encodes CASSHSREPDYDGYTF.

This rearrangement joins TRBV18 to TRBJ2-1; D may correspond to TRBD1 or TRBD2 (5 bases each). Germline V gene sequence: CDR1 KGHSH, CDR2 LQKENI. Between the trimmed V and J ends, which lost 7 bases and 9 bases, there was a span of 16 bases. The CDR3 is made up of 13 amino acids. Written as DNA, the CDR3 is TGTGCCAGCTTCCGGGAACTAGGGACTGAGCAGTTCTTC. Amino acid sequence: CASFRELGTEQFF.